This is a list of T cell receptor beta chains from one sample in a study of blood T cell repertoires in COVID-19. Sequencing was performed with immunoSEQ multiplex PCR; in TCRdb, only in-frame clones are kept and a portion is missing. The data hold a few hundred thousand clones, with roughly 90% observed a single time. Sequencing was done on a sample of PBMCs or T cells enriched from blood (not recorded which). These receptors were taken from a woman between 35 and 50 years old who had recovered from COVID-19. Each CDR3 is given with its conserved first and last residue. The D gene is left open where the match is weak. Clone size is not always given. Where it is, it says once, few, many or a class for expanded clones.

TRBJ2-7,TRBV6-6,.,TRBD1,TGTGCCAGCAACTACCCCGGGACAGGGGTTGGCTACGAGCAGTACTTC,CASNYPGTGVGYEQYF
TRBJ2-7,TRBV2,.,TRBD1,TGTGCCAGCAGCCGGGGGGACAGGGGCCCTTGGGAGCAGTACTTC,CASSRGDRGPWEQYF
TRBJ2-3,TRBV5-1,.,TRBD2,TGCGCCAGCAGCTCGGGACTAGCGGGGGTCACAGATACGCAGTATTTT,CASSSGLAGVTDTQYF
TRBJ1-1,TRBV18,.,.,TGTGCCAGCTCACATCAGCCAGGGGTGGCCACTGAAGCTTTCTTT,CASSHQPGVATEAFF
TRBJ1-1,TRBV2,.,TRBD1,TGTGCCAGCAGCCCTCAACAGGGGGCGAGGACTGAAGCTTTCTTT,CASSPQQGARTEAFF
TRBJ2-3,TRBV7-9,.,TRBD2,TGTGCCAGCAGCCTCTTAGCGGGAGGGGGAGATACGCAGTATTTT,CASSLLAGGGDTQYF
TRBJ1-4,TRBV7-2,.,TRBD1,TGTGCCAGCAGCTTAGTCCAGGGGGCGGGCGGGGAAAAACTGTTTTTT,CASSLVQGAGGEKLFF
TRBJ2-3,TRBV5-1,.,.,TGCGCCAGCAGTGAGGGGACATCTAGCACAGATACGCAGTATTTT,CASSEGTSSTDTQYF
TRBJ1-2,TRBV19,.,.,TGTGCCCCCAGTAGAGCGGCCCGAGCCTATGGCTACACCTTC,CAPSRAARAYGYTF
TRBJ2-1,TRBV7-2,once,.,TGTGCCAGCGGCCCCCCGCCAAGCTCCTACAATGAGCAGTTCTTC,CASGPPPSSYNEQFF
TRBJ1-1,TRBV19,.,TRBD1,TGTGCCAGTAGGGGACAGTACCTTATGAACACTGAAGCTTTCTTT,CASRGQYLMNTEAFF
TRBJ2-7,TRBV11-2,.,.,TGTGCCAGCAGCTTAGGCGGCGGGCAGAAATACGAGCAGTACTTC,CASSLGGGQKYEQYF
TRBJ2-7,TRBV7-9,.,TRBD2,TGTGCCAGCAGCAGACTAGCGGGAGGGAGCTCCTACGAGCAGTACTTC,CASSRLAGGSSYEQYF
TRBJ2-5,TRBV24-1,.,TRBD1,TGTGCCACCAGTGCTCCGATCGGGACAGATATACAAGAGACCCAGTACTTC,CATSAPIGTDIQETQYF
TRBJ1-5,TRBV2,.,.,TGTGCCAGCAGCCTTTCCAATCAGCCCCAGCATTTT,CASSLSNQPQHF
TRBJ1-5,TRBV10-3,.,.,TGTGCCATCAGCCTCGGCCCCCCACAGGCCCCCAATCAGCCCCAGCATTTT,CAISLGPPQAPNQPQHF
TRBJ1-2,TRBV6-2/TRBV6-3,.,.,TGTGCCAGCAGTCATAGCCCGACAGGCGATGGCTACACCTTC,CASSHSPTGDGYTF
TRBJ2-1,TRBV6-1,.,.,TGTGCCAGCAGTGAAGCGCCGTCTGGGGGCTATGAGCAGTTCTTC,CASSEAPSGGYEQFF
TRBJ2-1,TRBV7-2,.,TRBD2,TGTGCCAGCAGCTTAGCTAGCGGGAGGGCCTATGAGCAGTTCTTC,CASSLASGRAYEQFF
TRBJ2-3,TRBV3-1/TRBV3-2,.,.,TGTGCCAGCAGCCAAGGGATGAGGAGCGATACGCAGTATTTT,CASSQGMRSDTQYF
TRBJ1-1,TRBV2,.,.,TGTGCCAGCAGTGCACAGGGCCTAATGAACACTGAAGCTTTCTTT,CASSAQGLMNTEAFF